Listed below are T cell receptor beta chains from one sample, sequenced in a study of blood T cell repertoires in COVID-19. The protocol was immunoSEQ multiplex PCR, while the TCRdb copy is restricted to in-frame clones and leaves out a portion. The table has around 76,000 clones, around 76% seen once; the top ten hold approximately 29%. The sequencing sample was made of peripheral blood. These receptors all come from an elderly woman with active or convalescent COVID-19. The CDR3 runs from the conserved cysteine through the conserved F or W. The D gene is left open where the match is weak. Part of the rows lack a size; the others show once, few, many or a class for expanded clones.

j_gene,abundance,d_gene,v_gene,CDR3nt,CDR3aa
TRBJ1-2,few,.,TRBV2,TGTGCCAGCATTGTGAGGCCCGGGGGGCTATCTTATGGCTACACCTTC,CASIVRPGGLSYGYTF
TRBJ1-6,.,.,TRBV6-5,TGTGCCAGCAGTTCCCGACAGACCTATAATTCACCCCTCCACTTT,CASSSRQTYNSPLHF
TRBJ1-6,.,.,TRBV27,TGTGCCAGCAAGGCGGGGGGCCTTGTAGGTTCACCCCTCCACTTT,CASKAGGLVGSPLHF
TRBJ1-3,.,.,TRBV19,TGTGCCAGTAGTATTACAGGGACATCTGGAAACACCATATATTTT,CASSITGTSGNTIYF
TRBJ2-2,few,.,TRBV14,TGTGCCAGCAGCCAAGGACAGGCCTACACCGGGGAGCTGTTTTTT,CASSQGQAYTGELFF
TRBJ1-4,.,.,TRBV18,TGTGCCAGCTCACCCGGGGGAGAGGGTGAAAAACTGTTTTTT,CASSPGGEGEKLFF
TRBJ2-7,.,.,TRBV10-3,TGTGCCATCAGGGAGGGACACATCTCCTACGAGCAGTACTTC,CAIREGHISYEQYF
TRBJ2-5,.,TRBD2,TRBV4-3,TGCGCCAGCAGCCTTAGACTAGCCCAAGAGACCCAGTACTTC,CASSLRLAQETQYF
TRBJ2-7,.,TRBD2,TRBV5-1,TGCGCCAGCAGCGCAAGCGGGGGGTCCTACGAGCAGTACTTC,CASSASGGSYEQYF
TRBJ2-1,few,.,TRBV7-3,TGTGCCAGCAGCTTAGGGTCAGGGGAAGCTAATGAGCAGTTCTTC,CASSLGSGEANEQFF
TRBJ1-2,.,.,TRBV7-9,TGTGCCAGCAGCTTAGTATTCTATGGCTACACCTTC,CASSLVFYGYTF
TRBJ1-1,.,.,TRBV29-1,TGCAGCGTTGTGGGTGCCAGGGGTGAAGCTTTCTTT,CSVVGARGEAFF
TRBJ1-2,.,.,TRBV24-1,TGTGCCACCAGTGACTCGTTTAACTATGGCTACACCTTC,CATSDSFNYGYTF
TRBJ2-2,.,TRBD2,TRBV7-8,TGTGCCAGCAGTCAAGGGAGGGGTGTCGGGGAGCTGTTTTTT,CASSQGRGVGELFF
TRBJ2-7,.,.,TRBV6-4,TGTGCCAGCAGTGACCTCGGGGGCTCCTACGAGCAGTACTTC,CASSDLGGSYEQYF
TRBJ2-3,few,.,TRBV9,TGTGCCAGCAGCGTTTCGCCTTCCGGGACTCCGAGCACAGATACGCAGTATTTT,CASSVSPSGTPSTDTQYF
TRBJ1-3,.,.,TRBV6-5,TGTGCCAGCAGTTACGGGGGGGCTGGAAACACCATATATTTT,CASSYGGAGNTIYF
TRBJ1-2,once,.,TRBV21-1,TGTGCCGGCTCCGGCGGGTGCAGGACTAACTATGGCTACACCTTC,CAGSGGCRTNYGYTF
TRBJ2-5,.,TRBD2,TRBV5-6,TGTGCCAGCAGCCCAGTAGCGTCCTCGGGGGGGGAGACCCAGTACTTC,CASSPVASSGGETQYF
TRBJ1-1,.,.,TRBV28,TGTGCCAGCGCTCCGACTTCAGCGAACACTGAAGCTTTCTTT,CASAPTSANTEAFF
TRBJ1-2,.,TRBD1,TRBV15,TGTGCCACCAGCAGAGACAGGGGGTATGGCTACACCTTC,CATSRDRGYGYTF
TRBJ2-1,.,.,TRBV9,TGTGCCAGCAGCGTTCTCGGGGGCAATGAGCAGTTCTTC,CASSVLGGNEQFF
TRBJ1-4,.,TRBD1,TRBV5-1,TGCGCCAGCAGCCCTGGACAGGGCGGGGAAAAACTGTTTTTT,CASSPGQGGEKLFF
TRBJ2-7,.,TRBD2,TRBV5-1,TGCGCCAGCAGCTTGGCGTTAGCGGGGGACTCCTACGAGCAGTACTTC,CASSLALAGDSYEQYF
TRBJ2-5,.,.,TRBV11-2,TGTGCCAGCAGCTTAAGGACAGTGGGGGTAGAGACCCAGTACTTC,CASSLRTVGVETQYF
TRBJ2-1,.,.,TRBV5-1,TGCGCCAGCAGCTTGGGCACAGGGAGGGACAATGAGCAGTTCTTC,CASSLGTGRDNEQFF
TRBJ1-5,once,.,TRBV28,TGTGCCAGCAGGTCGGCAGGGGTTAGCAATCAGCCCCAGCATTTT,CASRSAGVSNQPQHF
TRBJ2-7,.,TRBD1,TRBV14,TGTGCCAGCAGCCCATCCGGGACAGGGGTCTACGAGCAGTACTTC,CASSPSGTGVYEQYF
TRBJ1-5,.,TRBD1,TRBV19,TGTGCCAGTAGTACGGGGGACAGTTCTTTTCAGCCCCAGCATTTT,CASSTGDSSFQPQHF